This T cell receptor beta chain is from a study of blood T cell repertoires in COVID-19 (dated by TCRdb to the early 2020s). In the study overall: Samples covering the acute and convalescent phases of COVID-19 were provided by collaborators in the United States, Italy and Spain. The dataset comprised deeply sampled blood TCRbeta repertoires from subjects exposed to, actively infected with, or recovered from COVID-19. HLA class I and class II types, where available, came from metadata supplied by the sample provider rather than from assay-based typing. The prospective study material was composed of cDNA or gDNA derived from T cells, B-cell-depleted T cells, or PBMCs. A de-identified subject ID, COVID-19 status, age in years and sex were almost always included in the sample metadata. The repertoires were released in a freely available public database intended as a resource for research on the immune response to SARS-CoV-2. The samples were drawn from the first 160 participants of the ongoing ImmuneRACE study and from 1,200 or so subjects provided by 6 global collaborators. The paper as a whole reports these results and caveats: How much clinical and demographic metadata was included differed by source and by participant, and the metadata was provided uncurated.

Notes on this clone: It has no known antigen specificity. No clone much larger than this one lies a single base away; base qualities are absent.

Trimming takes 1 base off V and 14 bases off J; junction bases not matched to a gene: 4. The CDR3 goes from the cysteine to the phenylalanine over 12 residues. The retained sequence is limited to the CDR3, 36 bases, with the frame set at the first base. The germline V gene gives CDR1 as SGHTA and CDR2 as FQGNSA. TCRbeta CDR3 regions were amplified from genomic DNA using the immunoSEQ Assay, a bias-controlled multiplex PCR. In the original analysis: Within the assay, amplification of reference gene primers was used to estimate how many nucleated cells each sample contained. To quantify the absolute abundance of each unique TCRbeta CDR3 rearrangement, sequence reads were collapsed and filtered. For each sample, productive Simpson clonality was calculated by taking the square root of Simpson's diversity index across productive rearrangements. The immuneACCESS repertoire file appears here via TCRdb, limited to in-frame rearrangements. These files lack a portion of the clones; in checked studies, under half of the deficit traces to unresolved V genes, and the cause of the others is not known. V and J calls and clone size are copied from that table; D and trimming were computed from the DNA. The sample yields roughly 120,000 clones; around 87% were counted once. The leading ten clones occupy approximately 2.3% of the sample.

Whole blood was collected in K2EDTA tubes by collaborating institutions according to the institutions' own protocols. For TCRbeta analysis, collaborators shipped samples as frozen whole blood, isolated PBMCs, or DNA extracted from either of those sample types. Sequencing input: peripheral blood. The clonotype originates from a woman aged 50 to 60 with acute or convalescent COVID-19. Here the chain combines TRBV7-2 and TRBJ1-4; 7 central nucleotides agree with TRBD1. The CDR3 loop reads CASSLERGPLFF. The DNA sequence is as follows: TGTGCCAGCAGCTTAGAAAGGGGGCCGCTGTTTTTT.